These T cell receptor beta chains were read from a single sample in a study of post-analysis software for immune sequencing data. TCRdb ran MiXCR on the PCR reads and lists one entry per CDR3 protein. The table has about 200,000 distinct CDR3 sequences, approximately 30% seen once; the top ten hold around 3.2%. The sample taken for sequencing was blood. The receptor source for this set is a girl aged 2-17 years with multiple sclerosis. Both conserved end residues are part of each CDR3. D genes are given only for firm matches. Size is stated for part of the rows, as once, few or many counts, or as a class when the clone is expanded.

j_call | d_call | clone_size | v_call | cdr3_nt | cdr3_aa
TRBJ1-2 | - | - | TRBV28 | TGTGCCAGCAGCCCCCTGAACAGGAATAACTATGGCTACACCTTC | CASSPLNRNNYGYTF
TRBJ2-1 | - | many | TRBV4-1 | TGCGCCAGCAGCCAAGATACGAATGAGCAGTTCTTC | CASSQDTNEQFF
TRBJ2-1 | - | many | TRBV29-1 | TGCAGCGTTTCCTCCCAGGGCTTAGGCAATGAGCAGTTCTTC | CSVSSQGLGNEQFF
TRBJ2-3 | - | - | TRBV11-3 | TGTGCCAGCAGCCATAGCGGATACACAGATACGCAGTATTTT | CASSHSGYTDTQYF
TRBJ2-7 | - | - | TRBV5-1 | TGCGCCAGCAGCTTCAAAGGGGATGGCTACGAGCAGTACTTC | CASSFKGDGYEQYF
TRBJ2-7 | TRBD2 | - | TRBV18 | TGTGCCAGCTCACCCCGGACTAGCGGGAGGCGGGACTACGAGCAGTACTTC | CASSPRTSGRRDYEQYF
TRBJ2-7 | - | few | TRBV5-6 | TGTGCCAGCAGCGCCTACCAGGGGAACTACGAGCAGTACTTC | CASSAYQGNYEQYF
TRBJ2-1 | - | many | TRBV7-3 | TGTGCCAGCAGCTTAGGTACGGGGCCGGGCTTGAATGAGCAGTTCTTC | CASSLGTGPGLNEQFF
TRBJ2-7 | TRBD2 | many | TRBV10-1 | TGCGCCAGTCCACTAGCGTCCTCCTACGAGCAGTACTTC | CASPLASSYEQYF
TRBJ1-2 | - | many | TRBV4-1 | TGCGCCAGCAGCCAAGTACGGGGCGGCTCTGGCTACACCTTC | CASSQVRGGSGYTF
TRBJ1-1 | - | - | TRBV4-1 | TGCGCCAGCAGCCATCAGGGGAGGGCTTACACTGAAGCTTTCTTT | CASSHQGRAYTEAFF
TRBJ2-7 | - | few | TRBV18 | TGTGCCAGCTCAGCCCCCGGTGTGAAGAGGACCTACGAGCGGTACTTC | CASSAPGVKRTYERYF
TRBJ2-4 | - | - | TRBV29-1 | TGCAGCGTTGAGACGCCGCTAGCCAAAAACATTCAGTACTTC | CSVETPLAKNIQYF
TRBJ1-1 | - | few | TRBV9 | TGTGCCAGCAGCGCCGAGAGGAGGACAGCGACTGAAGCTTTCTTT | CASSAERRTATEAFF
TRBJ2-1 | - | - | TRBV7-2 | TGTGCCAGTAGCTCGGACAGGAGGGCAGAGACCCAGTTCTTC | CASSSDRRAETQFF
TRBJ2-7 | TRBD1 | many | TRBV5-1 | TGCGCCAGCAGCTTACCGACAGGGGTCTCCTACGAGCAGTACTTC | CASSLPTGVSYEQYF
TRBJ2-7 | TRBD2 | - | TRBV5-1 | TGCGCCAGCAGCTTTCGCGGGGGAGCGGGTTACGAGCAGTACTTC | CASSFRGGAGYEQYF
TRBJ2-7 | - | many | TRBV2 | TGTGCCAGCAGTGAGAAAACTACTGGGGGGCTCGAGCAGTACTTC | CASSEKTTGGLEQYF
TRBJ1-1 | - | - | TRBV12-3/TRBV12-4 | TGTGCCAGCAGCCCGATAAGGCACACTGAAGCTTTCTTT | CASSPIRHTEAFF
TRBJ2-7 | - | few | TRBV5-8 | TGTGCCAGCAGCTGGTACGAGCAGTACTTC | CASSWYEQYF
TRBJ2-5 | - | few | TRBV11-2 | TGTGCCAGCAAACCCCAGGGAGCACTAGAGCAGTACTTC | CASKPQGALEQYF
TRBJ2-7 | TRBD1 | many | TRBV7-8 | TGTGCCAGCAGCTTTTTCCGCGAGGGGGCTTACGAGCAGTACTTC | CASSFFREGAYEQYF
TRBJ1-2 | - | many | TRBV5-1 | TGCGCCAGCAGCTTGGGGGTAACTAACTATGGCTACACCTTC | CASSLGVTNYGYTF
TRBJ2-5 | TRBD2 | many | TRBV7-3 | TGTGCCAGCAGCTTAAAGGGACTAGCGGCCCAAGAGACCCAGTACTTC | CASSLKGLAAQETQYF
TRBJ2-5 | - | - | TRBV5-1 | TGCGCCAGCGGCTGGGGACAAGGTCAAGAGACCCAGTACTTC | CASGWGQGQETQYF
TRBJ2-7 | - | many | TRBV20-1 | TGCAGTGCTAGAGACCCGCCCGGGACGGGGAGCTCCTACGAGCAGTACTTC | CSARDPPGTGSSYEQYF
TRBJ2-1 | - | - | TRBV12-3/TRBV12-4 | TGTGCCAGCAGTTTAGCCCGCCAGGGATTATTGGATGAGCAGTTCTTC | CASSLARQGLLDEQFF
TRBJ1-2 | - | few | TRBV5-1 | TGCGCCAGCAGCGTAGGGGCGGACTATGGCTACACCTTC | CASSVGADYGYTF
TRBJ2-7 | - | many | TRBV4-2 | TGTGCCAGCAGCCCTGACCCCGCTGGGGGTTTCCACGAGCAGTACTTC | CASSPDPAGGFHEQYF
TRBJ1-1 | - | - | TRBV20-1 | TGCAGTGCTAGCGAGGGAGGAGGTGGCTTCTTT | CSASEGGGGFF
TRBJ2-1 | TRBD2 | many | TRBV7-2 | TGTGCCAGCAGCTTACCCCGGGTAGCGGGATTCTACAATGAGCAGTTCTTC | CASSLPRVAGFYNEQFF
TRBJ1-2 | TRBD1 | many | TRBV4-2 | TGTGCCAGCAGCCAAGATTTCGGACAGGGGGATGGCTACACCTTC | CASSQDFGQGDGYTF
TRBJ2-7 | - | - | TRBV15 | TGTGCCACCAGCAGAGTCGGAGGCAGCGTCTCCTACGAGCAGTACTTC | CATSRVGGSVSYEQYF
TRBJ2-1 | TRBD2 | few | TRBV5-1 | TGCGCCAGCAGCCTTCTTACGGGAGGAGAGCAGTTCTTC | CASSLLTGGEQFF
TRBJ1-4 | - | few | TRBV11-1 | TGTGCCAGCAGCCCTCGAGACGTGGAAAAACTGTTTTTT | CASSPRDVEKLFF
TRBJ1-6 | - | few | TRBV13 | TGTGCCAGCAGCTTTTCTACAGGACAATCACCCCTCCACTTT | CASSFSTGQSPLHF
TRBJ2-5 | - | many | TRBV7-9 | TGTGCCAGCAGCTTAGAAGTCCGCTACGAGACCCAGTACTTC | CASSLEVRYETQYF
TRBJ1-5 | - | - | TRBV18 | TGTGCCAGCTCACCAAGAGTTGGGGGCCTCAATCAGCCCCAGCATTTT | CASSPRVGGLNQPQHF
TRBJ2-3 | TRBD2 | - | TRBV28 | TGTGCCAGCATCACAGGGGCGCTAGCGGGAGGGGCAGATACGCAGTATTTT | CASITGALAGGADTQYF
TRBJ1-6 | - | - | TRBV15 | TGTGCCACCAGCAGAGATATAAGTTCACCCCTCCACTTT | CATSRDISSPLHF
TRBJ2-1 | - | many | TRBV20-1 | TGCAGTGCTCCCGCCGCCGGTGATTATGAGCAGTTCTTC | CSAPAAGDYEQFF
TRBJ2-3 | - | few | TRBV14 | TGTGCCAGCAGCCGTCGGGGTATTGGCACAGATACGCAGTATTTT | CASSRRGIGTDTQYF
TRBJ2-1 | - | many | TRBV7-2 | TGTGCCAGCAGCTCCGGCCGGCGCAATGAGCAGTTCTTC | CASSSGRRNEQFF
TRBJ2-1 | - | few | TRBV30 | TGTGCCTGGGCAATGGGGGGCCCAGGGGATGAGCAGTTCTTC | CAWAMGGPGDEQFF
TRBJ2-1 | - | many | TRBV15 | TGTGCCACCAGCAGAGAGCGAGGGGGGGCCTACAATGAGCAGTTCTTC | CATSRERGGAYNEQFF
TRBJ2-1 | - | many | TRBV15 | TGTGCCACCAGCAGAAAAGCGGGCTCCTACAATGAGCAGTTCTTC | CATSRKAGSYNEQFF
TRBJ2-5 | - | many | TRBV5-1 | TGCGCCAGCAGCTTGGCCCCCGGTCAAGAGACCCAGTACTTC | CASSLAPGQETQYF